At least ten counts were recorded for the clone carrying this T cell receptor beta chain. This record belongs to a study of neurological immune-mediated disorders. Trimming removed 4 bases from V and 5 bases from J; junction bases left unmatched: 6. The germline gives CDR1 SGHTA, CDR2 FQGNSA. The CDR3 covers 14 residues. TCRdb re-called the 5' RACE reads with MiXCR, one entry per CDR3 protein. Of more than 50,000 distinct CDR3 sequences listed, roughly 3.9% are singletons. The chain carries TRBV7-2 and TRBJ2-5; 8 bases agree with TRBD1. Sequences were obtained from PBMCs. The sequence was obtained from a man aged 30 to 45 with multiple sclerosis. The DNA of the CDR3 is TGTGCCAGCAGCTACCAGGGGGCAAGGGAGACCCAGTACTTC. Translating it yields CASSYQGARETQYF.